Each of the 5 T cell receptor beta chains below was sequenced from the same sample in a study of technical replicates of blood from several donors. Data came from immunoSEQ multiplex PCR; TCRdb stores just in-frame clones and leaves some out. The data show 50,000 to 70,000 clones, with approximately 95% seen just once and 2.5% to 3.5% held by the top ten. The specimen sequenced was PBMCs. These receptors all come from a human donor in good health. Some clones in this sample may be carry-over from other donors' samples.

The chain combines TRBV30 with TRBJ1-2, with 7 bases aligning to TRBD1. Germline CDR1 reads GTSNPN; CDR2 reads SVGIG (reference sequence). Trimming removed 7 bases from V and 4 bases from J; junction bases left unmatched: 21. This CDR3 is 17 amino acids long. CDR3 loop: CASLVSAGGFGSYGYTF. The CDR3 nucleotides read TGTGCCTCACTCGTCTCGGCAGGGGGTTTTGGGTCCTATGGCTACACCTTC.

This clone was found once. J is TRBJ2-7 and V is TRBV4-2; D gene unclear. V was clipped by 3 bases and J by 0 bases, with 9 bases between them. Germline V gene lookup returns CDR1 LGHNA and CDR2 YNFKEQ. This CDR3 comprises 14 residues. The CDR3: CASSQGHPSYEQYF. In DNA form, the CDR3 reads TGTGCCAGCAGCCAGGGCCATCCCTCCTACGAGCAGTACTTC.

V gene TRBV11-2 combines with J gene TRBJ2-7; 14 nucleotides align to TRBD2. The CDR3 is 18 residues long. V was clipped by 5 bases and J by 0 bases; unmatched bases: 9. Germline V gene lookup returns CDR1 SGHAT and CDR2 FQNNGV. The CDR3 bases are TGTGCCAGCAGCCCCAGACTAGCGGGAGGGCCAAGCTCCTACGAGCAGTACTTC. Its translation is CASSPRLAGGPSSYEQYF.

The chain links TRBV5-1 to TRBJ1-2; D possibly corresponds to TRBD1 (6 bases). Per germline, CDR1 SGHRS and CDR2 YFSETQ. The CDR3 extends over 15 amino acids. Trimming cost V 4 bases and J 2 bases, with 15 bases left between them. This chain's CDR3 is CASSRGGQSNYGYTF. For the CDR3, the DNA is TGCGCCAGCAGCAGAGGCGGACAGTCCAACTATGGCTACACCTTC.

This rearrangement joins TRBV21-1 to TRBJ1-4; the tabulated D call, TRBD1, remains unverified against the DNA. TRBV21-1 is tagged as a pseudogene. There are 9 residues in the CDR3. This chain's CDR3 is CASSTDSFF. The DNA for the CDR3 is TGTGCCAGCAGCACGGACAGTTTTTTT.